The subject of this entry is one TCR beta chain. What it recognizes is unknown. Trimming at V came to 3 bases and at J to 6 bases, leaving 5 bases not matched to a gene. Germline CDR1 is SEHNR and CDR2 is FQNEAQ (reference sequence). This CDR3 region has 15 residues. Generated by immunoSEQ multiplex PCR, the TCRdb table keeps only in-frame clones and is missing some. In the table there are more than 75,000 clones, approximately 87% of which are singletons. This specimen belongs to a study of T cell responses to AZD1222 COVID-19 vaccine. Notes on the study in general: Donors were mostly white British, more females; clonal diversity possibly underestimated.

V usage is TRBV7-9 and J usage is TRBJ2-7, with 13 bases lining up with TRBD2. The specimen was peripheral blood, collected on day 0 of AZD1222 vaccination. The clonotype was recovered from an adult in good health. The CDR3 spells CASSLAGLAGAEQYF. The CDR3 DNA follows: TGTGCCAGCAGCTTGGCCGGACTAGCGGGAGCCGAGCAGTACTTC.